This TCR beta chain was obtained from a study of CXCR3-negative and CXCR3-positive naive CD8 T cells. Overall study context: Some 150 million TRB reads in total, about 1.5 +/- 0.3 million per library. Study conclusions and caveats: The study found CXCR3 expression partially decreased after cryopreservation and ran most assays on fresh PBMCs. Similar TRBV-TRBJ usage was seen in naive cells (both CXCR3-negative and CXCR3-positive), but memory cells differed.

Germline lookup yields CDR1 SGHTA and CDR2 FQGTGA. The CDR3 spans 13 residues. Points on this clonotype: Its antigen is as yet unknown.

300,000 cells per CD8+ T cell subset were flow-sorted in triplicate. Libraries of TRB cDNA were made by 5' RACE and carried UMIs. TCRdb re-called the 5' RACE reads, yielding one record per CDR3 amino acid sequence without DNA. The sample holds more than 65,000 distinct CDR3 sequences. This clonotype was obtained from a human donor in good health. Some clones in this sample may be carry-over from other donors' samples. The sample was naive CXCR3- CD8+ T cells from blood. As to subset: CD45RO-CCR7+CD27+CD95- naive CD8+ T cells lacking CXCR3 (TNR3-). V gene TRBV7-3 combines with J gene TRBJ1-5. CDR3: CASSLNPNQPQHF.